The present entry profiles one T cell receptor (beta chain) with its context. Its antigen is still unknown. No per-base quality is available; no much larger clone lies one base away. Using the deep immunoSEQ assay, multiplex PCR amplified TCR CDR3 regions from genomic DNA. For each cell subset, the extracted genomic DNA was distributed evenly across all wells of several immunoSEQ 96-well plates, and each plate served as one replicate. For sorted subsets, around 0.2 ug genomic DNA, equal to tens of thousands of T cell genomes, was loaded into each replicate PCR. The purified libraries were quantified using a Qubit 3.0 fluorometer, sized with a Bioanalyzer 2100, and then quantified again using the KAPA Library Quantification kit. Every immunoSEQ 96-well plate was sequenced on a dedicated single-read 150-cycle Illumina NextSeq 550 flow cell. For the original study's pipeline: The immunoSEQ output contained only junctional sequences without quality scores, so filtering could not match that applied to full-length reads. To assign V/J genes and CDR3, sequences were annotated using PyIR, a Python wrapper for IgBLAST v1.9, with IMGT germline references. Any read was removed if the V/J assignment was weak (E-value above 1e-6), the CDR3 was missing, or the read contained stop codons, out-of-frame junctions, or ambiguous translated residues. V3J clonotypes were defined as sequences sharing an identical inferred V gene, J gene, and CDR3 amino acid sequence. The percentage overlap between two repertoires was calculated by dividing the number of shared unique clonotypes by the size of the smaller repertoire. RTK rarefaction, the Chao1 estimator, and Recon v2.1 estimates of unobserved clonotypes were used to assess repertoire richness. Generation probabilities for all TCRbeta clonotypes obtained by the gDNA method from a few donors were computed using OLGA. TCRdb re-hosts the immuneACCESS table, in-frame sequences only. Its copies lack some clones; in the studies checked, an unresolved V gene accounts for under half of them, and the cause for the rest is not known. V and J calls and clone size follow that table, whereas D and trimming were derived from the DNA. The sample table holds over 850,000 clones, of which approximately 80% were seen once. Jointly, the top ten make up approximately 0.5% of the sample.

The donors were healthy, HIV-negative adults who had no recently reported acute infections or vaccinations. Only Caucasian adults living in Nashville, Tennessee, USA were represented among the donors. Magnetic negative selection was used to enrich CD4+ T cells, after which naive cells were positively selected on CD45RA and the negative fraction became the memory subset. Blood was obtained by leukapheresis, after which PBMCs were separated by Ficoll-Histopaque density gradient centrifugation and cryopreserved in liquid nitrogen vapor phase. Analytical flow cytometry was used to check the purity and quantity of every magnetically sorted T cell population. From each sorted fraction, genomic DNA was isolated and quantified by UV absorbance on a Nanodrop 2000c. This sample is drawn from a study of shared clonotypes between healthy human individuals (dated by TCRdb to 2020 to 2022). Regarding the research as a whole: Three men and two women, aged 18 to 49 years, made up the cohort. For each donor, CD4 naive and CD4 memory were each run on three plates, CD8 naive on two plates, and CD8 memory on one plate. To estimate repertoire size and how much clonotype sharing occurs between individuals, the study deeply sequenced the blood TCR repertoires of several healthy adults. Different laboratories and diverse techniques were used to prepare libraries and sequence TCR repertoires, to increase sequencing depth and limit assay-specific biases. Between about 0.9 and 10 billion PBMCs per donor were obtained by leukapheresis.

From its cysteine to its phenylalanine, the CDR3 spans 14 amino acids. Of all the DNA, just the CDR3 is kept, 42 bases in frame from base 1. Trimming at the junction amounts to 5 bases on V and 5 bases on J, and the germline ends lie 15 bases apart. CDR1 LNHNV and CDR2 YYDKDF are derived from the germline V gene (reference sequence). What the study reported, not specific to this receptor: Incomplete sequencing was indicated by rarefaction of sorted-subset datasets, despite the large sequencing depth. Sampling was limited to blood, and TCR repertoires in tissue likely differ from TCR repertoires in blood. Estimated clonotype richness was generally larger for naive than for memory subsets. Based on pairwise subsampling, the degree of clonotype sharing among donors was expected to be affected by sequencing depth. Sharing across a handful of donors was observed for about 5% of naive CD4, 3.5% of naive CD8, roughly 2.3% of memory CD4, and about 0.38% of memory CD8 clonotypes. The small number of donors limited the genetic and exposure-history diversity represented. Compared with non-shared clonotypes, clonotypes shared by all four sorted-subset donors had higher generation probabilities.

Sequencing input: memory CD4+ T cells from PBMCs. The label giving this sample's cell subset or site can be read as: CD45RA-negative fraction. The clonotype comes from a man between 18 and 35 years old in good health. Some clones in this sample may be carry-over from other donors' samples. The V gene is TRBV15 and the J gene is TRBJ1-1, with the identity of the D gene unclear. DNA sequence: TGTGCCACCAGCTCCCAAGTGGGTCTGACTGAAGCTTTCTTT. Translated, it gives CATSSQVGLTEAFF.